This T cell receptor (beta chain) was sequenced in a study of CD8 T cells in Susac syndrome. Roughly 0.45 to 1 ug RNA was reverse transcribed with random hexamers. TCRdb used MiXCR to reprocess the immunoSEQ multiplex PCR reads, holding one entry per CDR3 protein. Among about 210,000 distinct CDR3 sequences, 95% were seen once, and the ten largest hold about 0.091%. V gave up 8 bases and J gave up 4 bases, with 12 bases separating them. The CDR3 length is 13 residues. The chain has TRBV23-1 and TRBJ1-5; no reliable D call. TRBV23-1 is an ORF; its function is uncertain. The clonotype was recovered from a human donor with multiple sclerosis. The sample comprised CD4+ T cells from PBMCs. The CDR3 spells CASPRHPNQPQHF. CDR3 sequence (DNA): TGCGCCAGCCCGAGACATCCTAATCAGCCCCAGCATTTT.